Included here is one T cell receptor (beta chain) sequence, with context. Its antigen is currently unknown. Germline lookup yields CDR1 LGHNA and CDR2 YSLEER. The V end was cut by 0 bases, the J end by 3 bases, with 6 bases between. The CDR3 contains 14 residues. This specimen comes from a study of T-cell reconstitution after alpha-beta-depleted transplantation in children. A library of TCRbeta sequences, prepared with unique molecular identifiers, was generated. TCRdb recomputed calls from the PCR reads with MiXCR, one row per CDR3 protein. This sample carries approximately 490,000 distinct CDR3 sequences, 10% of them seen once, and the ten largest clones take 2% to 2.5%. Study-level findings and limits: About two months after transplant, alpha-beta T cells reportedly came from several hundred expanded graft clones. At one year after transplant, newly produced T cells mostly accounted for T-cell counts and diversity. Surviving recipient T cells and thymic progenitors underlay high day-60 TCRbeta diversity in some patients.

This clonotype was obtained from a child aged 2 to 10 with inherited bone marrow failure, due to receive a stem cell transplant. The genes are TRBV4-3 and TRBJ2-1, with D unclear. Sequences were derived from PBMCs, sampled before TCRalphabeta/CD19-depleted stem cell transplant. CDR3 in amino acids: CASSQEARYNEQFF. Written as DNA, the CDR3 is TGCGCCAGCAGCCAAGAGGCGCGCTACAATGAGCAGTTCTTC.